Below, 5 T cell receptor beta chains from the same sample are listed, as sequenced in a study of shared clonotypes between healthy human individuals. The data were produced by immunoSEQ multiplex PCR, yet TCRdb's version contains in-frame clones alone and is incomplete. The sample records hundreds of thousands of clones, roughly 95% being singletons. Sample: naive CD4+ T cells sorted from blood. Specified subset: CD45RA+ positively selected. Receptors originate from a woman aged 30 to 39 in good health.

The gene calls are TRBV10-3 and TRBJ1-1, with D possibly TRBD1 on 6 matching bases. CDR1 and CDR2 from the germline V gene are ENHRY and SYGVKD. This CDR3 comprises 15 residues. The V gene lost 6 bases and the J gene lost 0 bases, with 14 bases spanning the gap. The DNA of the CDR3 is TGTGCCATCAGAGAAACAGGGTCCATGAACACTGAAGCTTTCTTT. Protein sequence: CAIRETGSMNTEAFF.

The chain has TRBV5-8 and TRBJ2-6; D is ambiguous. With 4 bases removed from V and 0 bases from J, the gap between germline ends came to 17 bases. The CDR3 length is 18 residues. Germline V gene lookup returns CDR1 SGHTS and CDR2 YDEGEE. CDR3 region: CASSRTNLGYSGANVLTF. The CDR3 coding sequence is TGTGCCAGCAGCCGCACGAATCTCGGTTACTCTGGGGCCAACGTCCTGACTTTC.

The V gene is TRBV11-2, the J gene TRBJ1-1; D unclear. This CDR3 is built from 15 residues. The V end was cut by 3 bases, the J end by 3 bases, with 14 bases between. Germline V lookup: CDR1 SGHAT, CDR2 FQNNGV. The CDR3 DNA reads TGTGCCAGCAGCTTGCGAAGAACCCGCGACACTGAAGCTTTCTTT. Protein: CASSLRRTRDTEAFF.

This chain connects TRBV6-1 to TRBJ1-5; D possibly corresponds to TRBD1 (6 bases). This CDR3 has 16 residues. Germline lookup yields CDR1 MNHNS and CDR2 SASEGT. Trimming left V 0 bases short and J 5 bases short, with 14 bases between. In DNA form, the CDR3 reads TGTGCCAGCAGTGAAGCACCGCACAGGGTGTATCAGCCCCAGCATTTT. Its protein is CASSEAPHRVYQPQHF.

The V gene is TRBV28, the J gene TRBJ2-3, with 14 bases fitting TRBD2. The germline V gene has CDR1 MDHEN and CDR2 SYDVKM. V dropped 5 bases and J dropped 2; count of bases not matched to a gene: 15. This CDR3 is 20 amino acids long. The CDR3 here is CASSPPRTSGRIGITDTQYF. Here the CDR3 DNA reads TGTGCCAGCAGTCCCCCCCGGACTAGCGGGAGGATTGGTATCACAGATACGCAGTATTTT.